These 10 T cell receptor beta chains came from one sample sequenced in a study of control samples from healthy donors and cancer patients. Some clones are missing from TCRdb's copy, which holds only in-frame ones; the method was immunoSEQ multiplex PCR. The sample consists of over 200,000 clones, roughly 87% of them appearing once. Specimen: PBMCs. These receptors all stem from an older woman with lung cancer.

This clone has just one count. The gene calls are TRBV10-3 and TRBJ2-7; D may be TRBD1 (6 bases). V was clipped by 3 bases and J by 2 bases, with 20 bases between them. The CDR3 runs to 17 residues. Germline V lookup: CDR1 ENHRY, CDR2 SYGVKD. The CDR3 spells CAISDSLGAGSTYEQYF. The DNA of the CDR3 is TGTGCCATCAGTGATTCCTTGGGGGCGGGTTCGACCTACGAGCAGTACTTC.

This clone was counted a single time. CDR3 in amino acids: CATSMDRLGQPQHF. The CDR3 nucleotides are TGTGCCACCAGCATGGATCGGCTCGGGCAGCCCCAGCATTTT. The chain combines TRBV15 with TRBJ1-5, with D hard to call. Germline V lookup: CDR1 LNHNV, CDR2 YYDKDF (reference sequence). The V end was cut by 4 bases, the J end by 7 bases, with 14 bases between. The CDR3 covers 14 residues.

This chain joins TRBV19 and TRBJ2-1; D not certain. Germline values: CDR1 LNHDA, CDR2 SQIVND (reference sequence). Trimming removed 3 bases at V and 9 bases at J, with 15 bases between. This CDR3 contains 14 residues. The CDR3 DNA follows: TGTGCCAGTAGTATCGAAGGTTCAGGAATTGAGCAGTTCTTC. Amino acids: CASSIEGSGIEQFF.

The rearrangement links TRBV5-1 to TRBJ2-5, with D hard to call. From germline, CDR1 is SGHRS and CDR2 YFSETQ. The CDR3 is 14 residues long. V was pared by 4 bases and J by 5 bases, with 15 bases between. The CDR3 sequence is CASSLQVDAETQYF. CDR3 in DNA: TGCGCCAGCAGCCTACAAGTAGACGCGGAGACCCAGTACTTC. The full variable domain, with the rest looked up from reference TRBV5-1 and TRBJ2-5, is KAGVTQTPRYLIKTRGQQVTLSCSPISGHRSVSWYQQTPGQGLQFLFEYFSETQRNKGNFPGRFSGRQFSNSRSEMNVSTLELGDSALYLCASSLQVDAETQYFGPGTRLLVL.

This clone was counted between two and nine times. J is TRBJ2-7 and V is TRBV10-2, with D perhaps TRBD1 (6 bases). The CDR3 is 11 amino acids. Trimming took off 3 bases at V and 6 bases at J, with 6 bases between the two ends. The germline gives CDR1 WSHSY, CDR2 SAAADI. The CDR3 here is CASSEGGEQYF. CDR3 sequence (DNA): TGCGCCAGCAGTGAAGGGGGCGAGCAGTACTTC.

This clone was counted once. The rearrangement uses TRBV19 and TRBJ2-3; D not resolved. V lost 4 bases and J 6 bases, leaving 11 bases between the germline ends. Germline V lookup: CDR1 LNHDA, CDR2 SQIVND (reference sequence). The CDR3 consists of 13 residues. CDR3 sequence (DNA): TGTGCCAGTAGTAGCCTCAACGCGGATACGCAGTATTTT. It encodes CASSSLNADTQYF.

The V gene is TRBV3-1 (or the pseudogene TRBV3-2), the J gene TRBJ1-4, with D possibly TRBD1 on 5 matching bases. The CDR3 extends over 13 amino acids. The V and J ends lost 4 bases and 8 bases respectively, with 11 bases between them. CDR1 is LGHDT, CDR2 YNNKEL, per germline (reference sequence). For the CDR3, the DNA is TGTGCCAGCAGCCCAGGGTCTTGGGAAAAACTGTTTTTT. This sequence encodes CASSPGSWEKLFF.

This clone has at least ten counts. The chain carries TRBV4-1 and TRBJ2-7, with 7 bases that match TRBD1. Losses at the gene ends were 2 bases for V and 7 bases for J; bases not matched to a gene: 8. The CDR3 is 14 residues long. From germline, CDR1 is MGHRA and CDR2 YSYEKL. For the CDR3, the DNA is TGCGCCAGCAGCCAAACTCAGGGGGTTTGGGAGCAGTACTTC. Residues: CASSQTQGVWEQYF.

With respect to this clone: The same CDR3 also results from other DNA sequences found in this sample. The chain couples TRBV4-2 to TRBJ2-3; no clear D. CDR3 size: 15 residues. V was pared by 0 bases and J by 0 bases, with 7 bases between. The germline V gene encodes CDR1 LGHNA and CDR2 YNFKEQ. CDR3: CASSQESVSTDTQYF. The CDR3, as DNA: TGTGCCAGCAGCCAAGAAAGTGTAAGCACAGATACGCAGTATTTT.

The V gene is TRBV28, the J gene TRBJ1-1; the match to TRBD1 covers 10 bases. With V trimmed by 4 bases and J by 3 bases, 2 bases remained unmatched. From germline, CDR1 is MDHEN and CDR2 SYDVKM. The CDR3 runs 14 residues. This CDR3 reads CASSSTGGYTEAFF. CDR3 DNA sequence: TGTGCCAGCAGTTCGACAGGGGGCTACACTGAAGCTTTCTTT.